Each of the 18 T cell receptor beta chains below was sequenced from the same sample in a study of T cells after yellow fever vaccination. One entry per CDR3 protein, called by TCRdb with MiXCR from the 5' RACE reads. The data contain 300,000 to 400,000 distinct CDR3 sequences, about an eighth of them seen just once; the ten biggest clones take up roughly 3.1%. Sequences were derived from CD4+ T cells sorted from PBMCs, sampled 15 days after the yellow fever booster vaccination. These receptors were collected from a man between 18 and 35 years old who received the YFV17D yellow fever vaccine.

V gene TRBV7-2 combines with J gene TRBJ2-6; possible D gene TRBD2, 6 bases. Germline values: CDR1 SGHTA, CDR2 FQGNSA. CDR3 length equals 18 residues. Trimming removed 3 bases at V and 1 base at J, with 16 bases between. DNA for the CDR3: TGTGCCAGCAGCTTCCAGGCTCTCCGGGGGTCTGGGGCCAACGTCCTGACTTTC. Protein sequence: CASSFQALRGSGANVLTF.

This clonotype was seen a handful of times. The gene calls are TRBV6-5 and TRBJ1-6, with 8 bases matching TRBD1. Trimming took 0 bases from V and 4 from J; bases not matched to a gene: 8. This CDR3 is 18 amino acids long. Germline V CDR1 and CDR2: MNHEY, SVGAGI. The CDR3 here is CASSYSSTGGNYNSPLHF. Here the CDR3 DNA reads TGTGCCAGCAGTTACTCGTCTACAGGGGGTAATTATAATTCACCCCTCCACTTT.

This clonotype appeared once. V usage is TRBV7-9 and J usage is TRBJ1-1; no firm D call. Germline V CDR1 and CDR2: SEHNR, FQNEAQ (reference sequence). CDR3 length: 16 residues. Trimming took off 1 base at V and 0 bases at J, with 12 bases between the two ends. The CDR3 region has the DNA TGTGCCAGCAGCTTAGGCGCCAGATTTATGAACACTGAAGCTTTCTTT. Encoded protein: CASSLGARFMNTEAFF.

A few counts support this clonotype. The chain carries TRBV6-5 and TRBJ1-5; D gene unclear. Germline V gene sequence: CDR1 MNHEY, CDR2 SVGAGI. There are 13 residues in the CDR3. V was clipped by 6 bases and J by 2 bases, with 8 bases between them. CDR3 DNA: TGTGCCAGCAGGCAAGAGGGCAATCAGCCCCAGCATTTT. Translating it yields CASRQEGNQPQHF.

This clonotype was counted only a few times. The V gene is TRBV24-1, the J gene TRBJ2-5; weak D call: TRBD2 (6 bases). The V gene lost 9 bases and the J gene lost 5 bases, with 15 bases spanning the gap. This CDR3 spans 13 amino acids. Germline values: CDR1 KGHDR, CDR2 SFDVKD. The CDR3 region has the DNA TGTGCCACCGGAGACGGGGGTCCCGAGACCCAGTACTTC. Translated, it gives CATGDGGPETQYF.

The chain uses TRBV20-1 and TRBJ2-3; 7 bases map to TRBD2. The length of the CDR3 is 15 residues. Trimming at V came to 4 bases and at J to 1 base, leaving 8 bases not matched to a gene. Per germline, CDR1 DFQATT and CDR2 SNEGSKA (reference sequence). The DNA of the CDR3 is TGCAGTGCTAAAAGGGGCGGGGGTGGCACAGATACGCAGTATTTT. It encodes CSAKRGGGGTDTQYF.

This clonotype was recorded a few times. This sequence joins TRBV7-9 and TRBJ2-7; TRBD2 matches 8 bases. The CDR3 loop spans 15 amino acids. Trimming at V came to 5 bases and at J to 4 bases, leaving 10 bases not matched to a gene. CDR1 and CDR2 from the germline V gene are SEHNR and FQNEAQ (reference sequence). The CDR3 reads CASSPLAAMGYEQYF. CDR3 DNA: TGTGCCAGCAGCCCACTAGCGGCAATGGGGTACGAGCAGTACTTC.

J is TRBJ2-5 and V is TRBV5-1, with D perhaps matching TRBD2 (6 bases). The CDR3 totals 13 residues. Germline V gene sequence: CDR1 SGHRS, CDR2 YFSETQ. V lost 3 bases to trimming and J lost 3 bases, with 9 bases between them. The CDR3 DNA reads TGCGCCAGCAGCTGGGGGGTTGAAGAGACCCAGTACTTC. Protein product: CASSWGVEETQYF.

The chain combines TRBV5-1 with TRBJ2-3, with D hard to call. CDR1 is SGHRS and CDR2 is YFSETQ in the germline V gene. Deletions cut 1 base from V and 5 bases from J, with 11 bases between. There are 14 residues in the CDR3. The CDR3 DNA is TGCGCCAGCAGCTTGTTTGACCCGGGAGATACGCAGTATTTT. Translated, it gives CASSLFDPGDTQYF.

This clonotype showed up just a few times. This chain joins TRBV2 and TRBJ2-7; the D is unclear. This CDR3 region has 12 residues. V lost 3 bases, J lost 2 bases, and 5 bases lay in between. Germline loops: CDR1 SNHLY, CDR2 FYNNEI. This CDR3 reads CASSEQAYEQYV. DNA for the CDR3: TGTGCCAGCAGTGAGCAGGCCTACGAGCAGTACGTC.

Ten or more counts support this clonotype. V is TRBV7-6 and J is TRBJ2-5, with 11 bases fitting TRBD2. CDR1 and CDR2 (germline): SGHVS, FNYEAQ. The CDR3 covers 16 residues. The trim removed 2 bases at V and 3 bases at J, leaving 5 bases unmatched. The CDR3 sequence: CASSLSSGGAEETQYF. DNA for the CDR3: TGTGCCAGCAGCTTAAGTAGCGGGGGGGCGGAAGAGACCCAGTACTTC.

The V and J genes are TRBV5-1 and TRBJ2-3; a possible D gene is TRBD2 (6 bases). The CDR3 loop spans 16 amino acids. Deletions cut 4 bases from V and 0 bases from J, with 15 bases between. CDR1 is SGHRS, CDR2 YFSETQ, per germline. The CDR3 DNA reads as TGCGCCAGCAGCCCCATCCCCGGGACTAGCACAGATACGCAGTATTTT. It codes for CASSPIPGTSTDTQYF.

There are many counts of this clonotype. The V gene is TRBV4-3, the J gene TRBJ2-3; TRBD1 aligns across 9 bases. Trimming took 3 bases from V and 4 from J; bases not matched to a gene: 11. Germline V gives CDR1 LGHNA, CDR2 YSLEER. CDR3 length: 17 amino acids. The CDR3 coding sequence is TGCGCCAGCAGCCAGGGGGGACCGGGACAGGGACCAGATACGCAGTATTTT. Its translation is CASSQGGPGQGPDTQYF.

This rearrangement joins TRBV6-5 to TRBJ2-5, with D hard to call. Per the germline V gene, CDR1 is MNHEY and CDR2 is SVGAGI. The CDR3 runs to 14 residues. Trimming shortened V by 6 bases and J by 4 bases, and 15 bases separated the two germline ends. The CDR3 loop reads CASSLGSVVETQYF. The DNA for the CDR3 is TGTGCCAGCAGCCTCGGGTCGGTAGTAGAGACCCAGTACTTC.

This clonotype turned up a few times. CDR3 coding DNA: TGTGCCACCAGGGGGCGGCTGAACACCGGGGAGCTGTTTTTT. It translates to CATRGRLNTGELFF. This chain joins TRBV24-1 and TRBJ2-2, with D perhaps matching TRBD1 (5 bases). Deletions cut 7 bases from V and 1 base from J, with 9 bases between. From germline, CDR1 is KGHDR and CDR2 SFDVKD. This CDR3 region has 14 residues.

The table lists this clonotype with a few counts. This chain uses TRBV4-1 with TRBJ2-1; D unclear. CDR3 length equals 14 residues. The germline V and J ends were trimmed by 0 bases and 8 bases, with 11 bases remaining between them. Germline V gives CDR1 MGHRA, CDR2 YSYEKL. Here the CDR3 DNA reads TGCGCCAGCAGCCAAGACTCCTATGGGTATGAGCAGTTCTTC. It encodes CASSQDSYGYEQFF.

This clonotype turned up a few times. The chain uses TRBV20-1 and TRBJ2-4, with D unclear. The V and J ends lost 6 bases and 0 bases respectively, with 15 bases between them. This CDR3 has 15 residues. The germline CDR1 and CDR2 sequences are DFQATT and SNEGSKA (reference sequence). The CDR3 here is CSASPGNLAKNIQYF. The DNA of the CDR3 is TGCAGTGCCTCCCCTGGGAACCTAGCCAAAAACATTCAGTACTTC.

The V call is TRBV7-8, the J call TRBJ2-5, with a weak D call TRBD2 (5 bases). Between the trimmed V and J ends, which lost 5 bases and 9 bases, there was a span of 19 bases. CDR1 is SGHVS, CDR2 FQNEAQ, per germline. The length of the CDR3 is 14 residues. CDR3 coding DNA: TGTGCCAGCAGCCCAGGAGGTTGGGCTGGGTCCCAGTACTTC. Protein sequence: CASSPGGWAGSQYF.